The 15 T cell receptor beta chains reported below all come from one sample, sequenced in a study of Ad26.COV2.S vaccination and SARS-CoV-2 variants. Clones were read by immunoSEQ multiplex PCR, and TCRdb kept only the in-frame ones, dropping some. This table holds 350,000 to 500,000 clones, approximately 87% found once. Treatment defined: over 15 received Ad26.COV2.S at low or high dose, single or two shots; roughly five received placebo; per-sample allocation not given. Day 63 after the first vaccine or placebo injection was the time point for sampling. The sequencing used peripheral blood, collected in a trial of Ad26.COV2.S vaccine versus placebo. These receptors came from a person aged 18-65 years who received the Ad26.COV2.S COVID-19 vaccine or a placebo.

The chain recombines TRBV30 with TRBJ1-2; D uncertain. The CDR3 is made up of 10 amino acids. V lost 2 bases to trimming and J lost 3 bases, with 1 base between them. CDR1 and CDR2 (germline): GTSNPN, SVGIG (reference sequence). The CDR3 here is CAWSHYGYTF. The CDR3 DNA is TGTGCCTGGAGTCACTATGGCTACACCTTC.

The DNA for the CDR3 is TGTGCCAGCAGCTTGGAAGTGGATAACTATGGCTACACCTTC. Translation gives CASSLEVDNYGYTF. The chain uses TRBV5-4 and TRBJ1-2; D gene uncertain. Trimming removed 0 bases from V and 1 base from J, with 7 bases in between. CDR3 length equals 14 residues. CDR1 SGHNT and CDR2 YYREEE come from the germline V gene (reference sequence).

The V call is TRBV7-2, the J call TRBJ2-7; D tentatively reads TRBD1 or TRBD2 (5 bases each). Trimming removed 5 bases from V and 7 bases from J, with 12 bases in between. CDR3 size: 12 residues. CDR1 and CDR2 (germline): SGHTA, FQGNSA. The CDR3, as DNA: TGTGCCAGCAGCCCCGGGGCTAGGGAGCAGTACTTC. It translates to CASSPGAREQYF.

The rearrangement uses TRBV28 and TRBJ2-1, with D unclear. CDR1 is MDHEN and CDR2 is SYDVKM in the germline V gene. The length of the CDR3 is 11 residues. The V and J ends lost 6 bases and 5 bases respectively, with 5 bases between them. The DNA of the CDR3 is TGTGCCAGCAGACAAAACAATGAGCAGTTCTTC. Its translation: CASRQNNEQFF.

The rearrangement joins TRBV30 to TRBJ1-5; D unclear. The CDR3 runs 13 residues. The germline V gene has CDR1 GTSNPN and CDR2 SVGIG (reference sequence). Trimming stripped 4 bases from V and 1 base from J, with 8 bases between. CDR3 coding DNA: TGTGCCTGGACGGCGGGGAGCAATCAGCCCCAGCATTTT. Its translation is CAWTAGSNQPQHF.

The rearrangement joins TRBV18 to TRBJ1-3; 8 bases align to TRBD1. CDR1 is KGHSH, CDR2 LQKENI, per germline. V was pared by 3 bases and J by 3 bases, with 7 bases of the junction left unmatched. There are 16 residues in the CDR3. The CDR3 region has the DNA TGTGCCAGCTCACCCGGTTACAGGGGGATTGGAAACACCATATATTTT. Amino acids: CASSPGYRGIGNTIYF.

The rearrangement joins TRBV27 to TRBJ1-5; the D gene is possibly TRBD1 (5 bases). CDR3 length: 17 residues. V was cut by 2 bases and J by 2 bases, with 16 bases left in between. The V gene's germline CDR1 is MNHEY and CDR2 SMNVEV (reference sequence). This CDR3 is CASSLRLGESGNQPQHF. The DNA for the CDR3 is TGTGCCAGCAGTTTAAGGTTGGGGGAGTCGGGCAATCAGCCCCAGCATTTT.

This clone appeared a few times. The chain links TRBV7-9 to TRBJ2-2; no clear D. The CDR3 has 13 amino acids. Per germline, CDR1 SEHNR and CDR2 FQNEAQ (reference sequence). V was shortened by 1 base and J by 4 bases, with 4 bases between the two germline ends. In nucleotides, the CDR3 is TGTGCCAGCAGCTTAGGTATCACCGGGGAGCTGTTTTTT. It yields the protein CASSLGITGELFF.

The J gene is TRBJ1-2, the V gene TRBV3-1 (or the pseudogene TRBV3-2), with D tentatively TRBD1 (5 bases). The CDR3 consists of 14 residues. Germline V gives CDR1 LGHDT, CDR2 YNNKEL (reference sequence). The germline V and J ends were trimmed by 7 bases and 5 bases, with 17 bases remaining between them. CDR3 DNA: TGTGCCAGCACCACCGGGGGGATCGGGTATGGCTACACCTTC. It encodes CASTTGGIGYGYTF.

The rearrangement uses TRBV7-9 and TRBJ2-7; the D gene could be TRBD1 or TRBD2 (5 bases each). This CDR3 contains 12 residues. Per the germline V gene, CDR1 is SEHNR and CDR2 is FQNEAQ (reference sequence). Trimming left V 6 bases short and J 7 bases short, with 13 bases between. The chain's CDR3 is CASRGTAWEQYF. The CDR3 DNA is TGTGCCAGCAGAGGGACCGCGTGGGAGCAGTACTTC. Full variable domain (missing parts from reference TRBV7-9 and TRBJ2-7): DTGVSQNPRHKITKRGQNVTFRCDPISEHNRLYWYRQTLGQGPEFLTYFQNEAQLEKSRLLSDRFSAERPKGSFSTLEIQRTEQGDSAMYLCASRGTAWEQYFGPGTRLTVT.

This chain's CDR3 is CASSLWETHQETQYF. The CDR3 nucleotides are TGTGCCAGCAGCTTATGGGAGACCCACCAAGAGACCCAGTACTTC. The V and J genes are TRBV7-2 and TRBJ2-5; a weak D match, TRBD2 (5 bases). Germline loops: CDR1 SGHTA, CDR2 FQGNSA. V lost 2 bases to trimming and J lost 0 bases, with 10 bases between them. The CDR3 has 15 amino acids.

This clone showed up just once. The J gene is TRBJ2-5, the V gene TRBV11-3; no reliable D call. The CDR3 consists of 13 residues. Per the germline V gene, CDR1 is SGHNT and CDR2 is YENEEA. V was pared by 5 bases and J by 2 bases, with 9 bases between. In DNA, the CDR3 is TGTGCCAGCAGCCGGGTCGCGCAAGAGACCCAGTACTTC. It specifies CASSRVAQETQYF.

A remark on this clone: Other nucleotide sequences from this sample produce the same CDR3. The chain couples TRBV5-1 to TRBJ2-2, with TRBD2 as a possible D gene (7 bases). Germline CDR1 and CDR2: SGHRS and YFSETQ. The CDR3 runs to 16 residues. V dropped 4 bases and J dropped 3 bases, with 16 bases sitting between them. The CDR3 coding sequence is TGCGCCAGCAGCCCTGGGACGGGGGGCTACACCGGGGAGCTGTTTTTT. As protein: CASSPGTGGYTGELFF.

The chain has TRBV19 and TRBJ2-7, with D possibly being TRBD2 (6 bases). Trimming removed 6 bases from V and 0 bases from J, with 15 bases in between. The germline gives CDR1 LNHDA, CDR2 SQIVND (reference sequence). The CDR3 runs 15 residues. CDR3 sequence (DNA): TGTGCCAGTAGATACGGGCTGGGGGGCTCCTACGAGCAGTACTTC. Protein sequence: CASRYGLGGSYEQYF.

The chain is built from TRBV30 and TRBJ2-5; 9 nucleotides match TRBD2. Germline V gene lookup returns CDR1 GTSNPN and CDR2 SVGIG (reference sequence). V dropped 5 bases and J dropped 5; count of bases not matched to a gene: 9. This CDR3 has 14 residues. The CDR3 DNA sequence: TGTGCCTGGGCCCCTAGCGGGGCCGGGGAGACCCAGTACTTC. This encodes CAWAPSGAGETQYF.